What follows is one TCR beta chain and its context. Antigen unknown. Other nucleotide sequences in the sample specify the same CDR3. 60 Vbeta and 13 Jbeta primers were used in PCR. TCRdb's table, derived via immunoSEQ multiplex PCR, lists solely in-frame clones and lacks some. The repertoire consists of 300,000 or so clones, with approximately 84% occurring once and the leading ten covering 2% to 2.5%. This entry comes from a study of cytomegalovirus exposure and HLA in healthy donors. Overall study findings and caveats: Based on reports, TCR beta sequences accurately predicted HLA-A and HLA-B alleles for most subjects. A later analysis found that most CMV-associated TCR beta chains appeared HLA-restricted. The availability of immune exposure information extended only to CMV serostatus.

This CDR3 comprises 14 residues. Germline CDR1 KGHSH, CDR2 LQKENI. The V gene end was trimmed by 3 bases and the J gene end by 1 base; junction bases not matched to a gene: 2. Sequencing was carried out using PBMCs. The J gene is TRBJ2-7, the V gene TRBV18; TRBD2 agrees at 8 bases. This TCR was sampled from a middle-aged woman in good health and CMV-seropositive. The chain's CDR3 is CASSPLAGSYEQYF. For the CDR3, the DNA is TGTGCCAGCTCACCGCTAGCGGGTTCCTACGAGCAGTACTTC.